Each of the 17 T cell receptor beta chains below was sequenced from the same sample in a study of blood T cells in healthy people across ages. With a J-beta primer mix and a sample-barcoded 5' primer, a second PCR ran about 7 to 11 cycles. TCRdb re-called the 5' RACE reads through MiXCR, storing one row per CDR3 protein. The sample lists approximately 1.5 million distinct CDR3 sequences, 35% to 45% seen once, with over 3.5% in the top ten. Sequenced: blood. The receptors stem from a woman aged 18-29 years in good health.

The chain couples TRBV7-6 to TRBJ1-2; D not certain. V lost 5 bases to trimming and J lost 3 bases, with 16 bases between them. CDR3 size: 15 residues. Germline-derived CDR1 and CDR2 are SGHVS and FNYEAQ. CDR3: CASSPDTLEDYGYTF. The DNA of the CDR3 is TGTGCCAGCAGCCCCGACACTCTAGAGGACTATGGCTACACCTTC.

The chain couples TRBV7-2 to TRBJ1-1; D uncertain. V dropped 6 bases and J dropped 1 base, with 6 bases sitting between them. This CDR3 is built from 12 residues. CDR1 is SGHTA, CDR2 FQGNSA, per germline. Here the CDR3 DNA reads TGTGCCAGCAGGTACCAGAACACTGAAGCTTTCTTT. Its translation: CASRYQNTEAFF.

Regarding this clonotype: Given a much more abundant clone one base away, this may be a read error. The chain links TRBV25-1 to TRBJ2-7; the D is unclear. Trimming removed 2 bases at V and 3 bases at J, with 5 bases between. The CDR3 covers 12 residues. Germline-derived CDR1 and CDR2 are MGHDK and SYGVNS. CDR3 loop: CASSEGVYEQYF. CDR3 bases: TGTGCCAGCAGTGAAGGGGTCTACGAGCAGTACTTC.

V is TRBV28 and J is TRBJ1-2; D gene unclear. Germline V gene lookup returns CDR1 MDHEN and CDR2 SYDVKM. The V and J ends lost 6 bases and 4 bases respectively, with 15 bases between them. The CDR3 is made up of 14 amino acids. DNA of the CDR3: TGTGCCAGCAGCCAAATCCTTGAGTCCTATGGCTACACCTTC. This codes for CASSQILESYGYTF.

V usage is TRBV4-2 and J usage is TRBJ2-3, with a possible D match to TRBD2 (5 bases). The germline V gene has CDR1 LGHNA and CDR2 YNFKEQ. V was cut by 1 base and J by 9 bases, with 20 bases left in between. This CDR3 is built from 16 residues. The chain's CDR3 is CASSQANVGVRVTQYF. The CDR3 region has the DNA TGTGCCAGCAGCCAAGCTAACGTGGGAGTTCGAGTAACGCAGTATTTT.

The table lists this clonotype with many counts. The chain couples TRBV27 to TRBJ2-7, with 9 bases lining up with TRBD2. The CDR3 contains 15 residues. The V and J ends lost 3 bases and 4 bases, in that order; junction bases with no gene match: 7. Germline values: CDR1 MNHEY, CDR2 SMNVEV (reference sequence). In nucleotides, the CDR3 is TGTGCCAGCAGTTTTGGGTTAGCGGGGGTTTACGAGCAGTACTTC. Translating it yields CASSFGLAGVYEQYF.

This sequence joins TRBV2 and TRBJ1-2; no clear D. Trimming left V 8 bases short and J 3 bases short, with 13 bases between. The CDR3 length is 13 residues. The germline CDR1 and CDR2 sequences are SNHLY and FYNNEI. CDR3 in DNA: TGTGCCAGCTTTCGCAGGCGGGACTATGGCTACACCTTC. It translates to CASFRRRDYGYTF.

The gene calls are TRBV29-1 and TRBJ2-7; D possibly corresponds to TRBD1 (7 bases). V shed 4 bases and J shed 6 bases, with 13 bases lying between them. Germline V gives CDR1 SQVTM, CDR2 ANQGSEA. The CDR3 extends over 12 amino acids. This chain's CDR3 is CSVATGRGEQYF. Here the CDR3 DNA reads TGCAGCGTTGCGACAGGGCGGGGCGAGCAGTACTTC.

The chain carries TRBV6-2 or TRBV6-3 and TRBJ2-5; D gene unclear. The DNA matches TRBJ2-7 better at its end, which makes the J call doubtful. CDR3 length: 14 amino acids. CDR1 and CDR2 from the germline V gene are MNHEY and SVGEGT. This CDR3 is CASSYSQVRYEQYF. The CDR3 coding sequence is TGTGCCAGCAGTTACTCGCAGGTACGCTACGAGCAGTACTTC.

This clonotype was seen a few times. The chain employs TRBV5-1 and TRBJ2-1, with 11 bases lining up with TRBD1. The CDR3 contains 16 residues. Germline loops: CDR1 SGHRS, CDR2 YFSETQ. V dropped 4 bases and J dropped 4; count of bases not matched to a gene: 7. CDR3 sequence: CASSLRTGGPYNEQFF. The CDR3 nucleotides read TGCGCCAGCAGCCTACGGACAGGGGGCCCTTACAATGAGCAGTTCTTC. Looking up the rest from reference TRBV5-1 and TRBJ2-1 gives the full variable domain: KAGVTQTPRYLIKTRGQQVTLSCSPISGHRSVSWYQQTPGQGLQFLFEYFSETQRNKGNFPGRFSGRQFSNSRSEMNVSTLELGDSALYLCASSLRTGGPYNEQFFGPGTRLTVL.

This clonotype appeared a few times. CDR3 DNA: TGTGCCAGCACCCGGGGGCTTTTCGCTGCCTACGAGCAGTACTTC. Translation gives CASTRGLFAAYEQYF. The V gene is TRBV6-5, the J gene TRBJ2-7; D is possibly TRBD1 or TRBD2 (6 bases each). V lost 7 bases, J lost 2 bases, and 18 bases lay in between. CDR3 length equals 15 residues. Per germline, CDR1 MNHEY and CDR2 SVGAGI.

This clonotype was counted a few times. V is TRBV7-8 and J is TRBJ2-1; 14 bases are shared with TRBD2. V was clipped by 4 bases and J by 1 base; unmatched bases: 6. The germline gives CDR1 SGHVS, CDR2 FQNEAQ. This CDR3 is 18 amino acids long. DNA for the CDR3: TGTGCCAGCAGCTCCGGACTAGCGGGAGGAGCATCCTACAATGAGCAGTTCTTC. It yields the protein CASSSGLAGGASYNEQFF.

The CDR3 bases are TGCAGCGTTGAAATTCCTAGCGGGAGAGTAAGAACGGTCGGGGAGCTGTTTTTT. This codes for CSVEIPSGRVRTVGELFF. The rearrangement joins TRBV29-1 to TRBJ2-2; 10 nucleotides match TRBD2. Germline V gives CDR1 SQVTM, CDR2 ANQGSEA. The CDR3 length is 18 residues. V lost 2 bases, J lost 7 bases, and 16 bases stayed unmatched.

The chain carries TRBV7-9 and TRBJ1-5; TRBD1 aligns across 7 bases. After removal of 5 bases from V and 4 bases from J, the junction contained 5 bases not matched to a gene. CDR1 and CDR2 (germline): SEHNR, FQNEAQ (reference sequence). This CDR3 is built from 14 residues. The CDR3 reads CASSREGANQPQHF. The CDR3 DNA follows: TGTGCCAGCAGCCGAGAGGGGGCTAATCAGCCCCAGCATTTT.

This clonotype was observed a few times. The rearrangement links TRBV10-3 to TRBJ1-1; possible D gene TRBD1, 5 bases. V lost 5 bases and J lost 4, with 14 bases in between. The germline V gene has CDR1 ENHRY and CDR2 SYGVKD. The CDR3 is 14 residues long. CDR3 sequence: CAISSLDGGTEAFF. The CDR3 nucleotides read TGTGCCATCAGTTCCCTGGACGGGGGCACTGAAGCTTTCTTT.

This chain joins TRBV7-9 and TRBJ1-5; D is unresolved. The germline gives CDR1 SEHNR, CDR2 FQNEAQ (reference sequence). CDR3 size: 12 residues. Trimming removed 5 bases from V and 6 bases from J, with 8 bases in between. Here the CDR3 DNA reads TGTGCCAGCAGCCTATTTCCTCAGCCCCAGCATTTT. Translation gives CASSLFPQPQHF.

The V and J genes are TRBV11-1 and TRBJ2-1, with TRBD2 matching over 7 bases. From germline, CDR1 is SGHAT and CDR2 FQDESV (reference sequence). J was trimmed by 6 bases and V by 5 bases; bases with no gene match: 7. There are 14 residues in the CDR3. As DNA, the CDR3 is TGTGCCAGCAGCCCAACGGGAGGTCCCAATGAGCAGTTCTTC. The encoded protein is CASSPTGGPNEQFF.